The 15 T cell receptor beta chains presented below share a single source sample, sequenced in a study of graft-versus-host responses after intestinal transplantation. The antigens these receptors bind are not known. Profiling relied on immunoSEQ multiplex PCR, and the TCRdb table lists in-frame clones only, not all of them. Among 25,000 or so clones, around 76% were seen once, and the ten largest hold roughly 0.7%. The sequences come from unstimulated CD4+ T cells sorted from spleen or lymph node cells, collected before intestinal transplant. The receptors shown here come from a human donor who received an intestinal transplant.

J is TRBJ1-1 and V is TRBV9; tentative D call: TRBD1 (5 bases). Deletions cut 4 bases from V and 2 bases from J, with 6 bases between. The CDR3 runs to 12 residues. Germline V gene lookup returns CDR1 SGDLS and CDR2 YYNGEE. Here the CDR3 reads CASSRDNTEAFF. The DNA of the CDR3 is TGTGCCAGCAGCCGGGACAACACTGAAGCTTTCTTT.

This sequence joins TRBV6-5 and TRBJ2-1; no definite D call. This CDR3 contains 12 residues. V gave up 3 bases and J gave up 6 bases, with 6 bases separating them. From germline, CDR1 is MNHEY and CDR2 SVGAGI. This CDR3 is CASSYSGNEQFF. Written as DNA, the CDR3 is TGTGCCAGCAGTTATTCAGGCAATGAGCAGTTCTTC.

The genes are TRBV4-1 and TRBJ2-5; 14 nucleotides line up with TRBD2. The assigned J gene may be wrong: the sequence end matches TRBJ2-7 better. Per the germline V gene, CDR1 is MGHRA and CDR2 is YSYEKL. CDR3 length: 22 residues. CDR3 in amino acids: CASSQVRGQRVGLAGDSYEQYF. Here the CDR3 DNA reads TGCGCCAGCAGCCAAGTTCGGGGCCAAAGGGTGGGACTAGCGGGGGATTCCTACGAGCAGTACTTC.

In this sample, this clone turned up a few times. V usage is TRBV5-1 and J usage is TRBJ2-7, with D perhaps TRBD1 (6 bases). This CDR3 has 15 amino acids. Trimming cost V 4 bases and J 0 bases, with 14 bases left between them. Germline loops: CDR1 SGHRS, CDR2 YFSETQ. Written as DNA, the CDR3 is TGCGCCAGCAGCCTGGGGGCAGGGAGCTCCTACGAGCAGTACTTC. This sequence encodes CASSLGAGSSYEQYF.

This rearrangement joins TRBV18 to TRBJ2-2; TRBD2 matches at 13 bases. V was pared by 4 bases and J by 4 bases, with 9 bases of the junction left unmatched. This CDR3 comprises 18 residues. Germline V lookup: CDR1 KGHSH, CDR2 LQKENI. The DNA for the CDR3 is TGTGCCAGCTCACACCAGCCCACTAGCGGGAGGGCCACCGGGGAGCTGTTTTTT. It yields the protein CASSHQPTSGRATGELFF.

V and J are TRBV6-5 and TRBJ2-1; 7 bases align to TRBD2. The germline V gene encodes CDR1 MNHEY and CDR2 SVGAGI. This CDR3 contains 14 residues. V lost 2 bases and J lost 2; bases outside the gene matches: 0. The CDR3 bases are TGTGCCAGCAGTTACAGCGGGGCCTACAATGAGCAGTTCTTC. It yields the protein CASSYSGAYNEQFF.

The chain has TRBV7-3 and TRBJ1-1; D gene uncertain. V lost 2 bases to trimming and J lost 8 bases, with 15 bases between them. The germline gives CDR1 SGHTA, CDR2 FQGTGA. The CDR3 runs to 14 residues. The CDR3 DNA reads TGTGCCAGCAGCTTAGGTCCCCGGGCGTCAGAAGCTTTCTTT. It translates to CASSLGPRASEAFF.

In this sample, this clone turned up once. This sequence joins TRBV5-6 and TRBJ1-5; 9 bases align to TRBD1. This CDR3 has 19 amino acids. Germline CDR1 and CDR2: SGHDT and YYEEEE. V was clipped by 1 base and J by 2 bases; unmatched bases: 13. CDR3 bases: TGTGCCAGCAGCTTGCGGGGGACAGGGAGAATATGGGGCAATCAGCCCCAGCATTTT. It translates to CASSLRGTGRIWGNQPQHF.

The chain has TRBV6-5 and TRBJ2-1; a possible D gene is TRBD1 (6 bases). The ends were cut back, 4 bases at V and 4 bases at J, with 11 bases in the middle. This CDR3 has 14 residues. Germline assignment: CDR1 MNHEY and CDR2 SVGAGI. The CDR3 DNA follows: TGTGCCAGCAGTTGGGGACAACCTTACAATGAGCAGTTCTTC. It specifies CASSWGQPYNEQFF.

The rearrangement joins TRBV28 to TRBJ2-4; TRBD2 matches at 12 bases. Germline-derived CDR1 and CDR2 are MDHEN and SYDVKM. The CDR3 runs to 19 residues. V shed 6 bases, J shed 0 bases, and the junction held 12 bases outside the gene matches. CDR3 bases: TGTGCCAGCAGAAGGAGACTAGCGGGGGCCTTAATAGCCAAAAACATTCAGTACTTC. As protein: CASRRRLAGALIAKNIQYF.

The V call is TRBV9, the J call TRBJ2-2; possibly TRBD2 for D (6 bases). The V and J ends lost 0 bases and 4 bases respectively, with 13 bases between them. The CDR3 length is 16 residues. The germline CDR1 and CDR2 sequences are SGDLS and YYNGEE. The CDR3 region is CASSVVSLASTGELFF. DNA of the CDR3: TGTGCCAGCAGCGTAGTATCCCTAGCGAGCACCGGGGAGCTGTTTTTT.

The CDR3 region is CASSLGLDVWTDTQYF. In nucleotides, the CDR3 is TGTGCCAGCAGCTTGGGACTAGATGTGTGGACAGATACGCAGTATTTT. This sequence joins TRBV4-2 and TRBJ2-3, with 8 bases aligning to TRBD2. The CDR3 loop spans 16 amino acids. Germline trimming cut 5 bases from V and 3 bases from J; bases unmatched to any gene: 10. CDR1 is LGHNA and CDR2 is YNFKEQ in the germline V gene.

This clone was counted between two and nine times. The chain is built from TRBV27 and TRBJ2-1; D remains unclear. The ends were cut back, 3 bases at V and 13 bases at J, with 7 bases in the middle. The CDR3 is made up of 10 amino acids. The germline CDR1 and CDR2 sequences are MNHEY and SMNVEV (reference sequence). The CDR3 nucleotides read TGTGCCAGCAGTTTTTCATTACAGTTCTTC. It encodes CASSFSLQFF.

V gene TRBV9 combines with J gene TRBJ1-1, with D uncertain. Germline CDR1 SGDLS, CDR2 YYNGEE. The germline V and J ends were trimmed by 0 bases and 3 bases, with 9 bases remaining between them. This CDR3 has 14 residues. The CDR3 reads CASSVDFRDTEAFF. DNA of the CDR3: TGTGCCAGCAGCGTAGATTTCCGGGACACTGAAGCTTTCTTT.

This chain connects TRBV6-6 to TRBJ1-5; D remains unclear. V lost 5 bases and J lost 5, with 4 bases in between. There are 11 residues in the CDR3. CDR1 and CDR2 from the germline V gene are MNHNY and SVGAGI (reference sequence). CDR3 DNA: TGTGCCAGCAGTGAATATCAGCCCCAGCATTTT. It encodes CASSEYQPQHF.